These 25 T cell receptor beta chains came from one sample sequenced in a study of T cell responses to AZD1222 COVID-19 vaccine. Sequencing was performed with immunoSEQ multiplex PCR; in TCRdb, only in-frame clones are kept and a portion is missing. The sample has roughly 100,000 clones; about four fifths are singletons. This specimen was peripheral blood, taken on day 0 of AZD1222 vaccination. Receptors originate from an adult in good health.

The chain recombines TRBV3-1 (or the pseudogene TRBV3-2) with TRBJ2-4; D gene uncertain. This CDR3 has 15 residues. With 6 bases removed from V and 1 base from J, the gap between germline ends came to 13 bases. The germline CDR1 and CDR2 sequences are LGHDT and YNNKEL (reference sequence). CDR3 DNA: TGTGCCAGCAGTGAAACACGGAAGGCCAAAAACATTCAGTACTTC. Amino acids: CASSETRKAKNIQYF.

The V and J genes are TRBV4-2 and TRBJ2-3, with 8 bases fitting TRBD2. Germline-derived CDR1 and CDR2 are LGHNA and YNFKEQ. The length of the CDR3 is 16 residues. The V and J ends lost 4 bases and 1 base, in that order; junction bases with no gene match: 7. The CDR3 reads CASSRYSGVGTDTQYF. The CDR3 bases are TGTGCCAGCAGCCGCTATAGCGGGGTTGGCACAGATACGCAGTATTTT.

The V gene is TRBV6-2 or TRBV6-3, the J gene TRBJ1-2; 7 nucleotides line up with TRBD1. V was pared by 5 bases and J by 4 bases, with 10 bases of the junction left unmatched. The CDR3 runs to 15 residues. The V gene's germline CDR1 is MNHEY and CDR2 SVGEGT. The CDR3 loop is CASSDRERVGYGYTF. The CDR3 coding sequence is TGTGCCAGCAGTGACAGGGAGCGTGTCGGCTATGGCTACACCTTC.

The genes are TRBV19 and TRBJ1-1, with 8 bases that match TRBD1. CDR3 length equals 12 residues. J was trimmed by 10 bases and V by 3 bases; bases with no gene match: 4. Germline CDR1 reads LNHDA; CDR2 reads SQIVND (reference sequence). CDR3 amino acids: CASSINDRGAFF. The CDR3 DNA sequence: TGTGCCAGTAGTATCAATGACAGGGGAGCTTTCTTT.

The chain carries TRBV10-3 and TRBJ1-5; D remains ambiguous. CDR1 is ENHRY and CDR2 is SYGVKD in the germline V gene. Trimming left V 3 bases short and J 2 bases short, with 5 bases between. The CDR3 is 13 amino acids. The CDR3: CAISDGGNQPQHF. The CDR3 DNA reads as TGTGCCATCAGTGACGGGGGCAATCAGCCCCAGCATTTT.

The chain uses TRBV18 and TRBJ1-4, with no clear D. Trimming took off 3 bases at V and 0 bases at J, with 8 bases between the two ends. CDR3 length equals 15 residues. CDR1 KGHSH and CDR2 LQKENI come from the germline V gene. The chain's CDR3 is CASSPLSATNEKLFF. CDR3 in DNA: TGTGCCAGCTCACCTTTAAGTGCAACTAATGAAAAACTGTTTTTT.

This chain uses TRBV5-5 with TRBJ1-2; 8 positions match TRBD1. This CDR3 region has 15 residues. Germline V gives CDR1 SGHKS, CDR2 YYEKEE (reference sequence). With 2 bases clipped from V and 4 bases from J, the junction kept 7 bases outside the gene matches. This CDR3 is CASSLLQGVGYGYTF. CDR3 bases: TGTGCCAGCAGCTTATTACAGGGGGTCGGCTATGGCTACACCTTC.

The V and J genes are TRBV6-4 and TRBJ2-1; tentative D call: TRBD2 (6 bases). The CDR3 is 15 amino acids. Per the germline V gene, CDR1 is MRHNA and CDR2 is SNTAGT. The V gene lost 9 bases and the J gene lost 10 bases, with 25 bases spanning the gap. CDR3 sequence reads: CASAPRGSGGSEQFF. DNA for the CDR3: TGTGCCAGTGCACCCCGGGGCAGTGGGGGGTCGGAGCAGTTCTTC.

This clone showed up just a few times. This rearrangement joins TRBV4-1 to TRBJ1-1, with D possibly matching TRBD1 (5 bases). Germline V gene data show CDR1 as MGHRA and CDR2 as YSYEKL. V dropped 3 bases and J dropped 4 bases, with 21 bases sitting between them. The CDR3 covers 17 residues. The DNA for the CDR3 is TGCGCCAGCAGCCAGATCGATATGGGACTCGGTTCCACTGAAGCTTTCTTT. Translation gives CASSQIDMGLGSTEAFF.

The rearrangement joins TRBV6-2 or TRBV6-3 to TRBJ2-5, with 7 bases lining up with TRBD2. Germline CDR1 reads MNHEY; CDR2 reads SVGEGT. Trimming removed 8 bases from V and 7 bases from J; junction bases left unmatched: 7. The CDR3 is 12 residues long. Here the CDR3 reads CASGPWEGTQYF. As DNA, the CDR3 is TGTGCCAGCGGCCCTTGGGAGGGGACCCAGTACTTC.

The V gene is TRBV6-4, the J gene TRBJ1-4, with D unresolved. Trimming shortened V by 9 bases and J by 6 bases, and 11 bases separated the two germline ends. This CDR3 has 12 amino acids. Germline V gives CDR1 MRHNA, CDR2 SNTAGT. The CDR3 is CARKSIYEKLFF. Here the CDR3 DNA reads TGTGCCAGAAAATCAATCTATGAAAAACTGTTTTTT.

This clone has just a few counts. V usage is TRBV7-9 and J usage is TRBJ1-5; a weak D match, TRBD1 (5 bases). The V gene lost 3 bases and the J gene lost 10 bases, with 10 bases spanning the gap. There are 12 residues in the CDR3. Germline assignment: CDR1 SEHNR and CDR2 FQNEAQ (reference sequence). This CDR3 is CASSFQGGPQHF. CDR3 DNA: TGTGCCAGCAGCTTTCAGGGTGGACCCCAGCATTTT.

Note on this clone: The junction does not match germline at one end; this may be a read error. The gene calls are TRBV19 and TRBJ1-2; 10 nucleotides line up with TRBD1. Germline V gives CDR1 LNHDA, CDR2 SQIVND (reference sequence). The CDR3 is 13 residues long. The CDR3 DNA follows: TGTGCAAGTAGGGGGACAGGGGACTATGGCTACACCTTC. Translated, it gives CASRGTGDYGYTF.

CDR3 residues: CASSLLGGETQYF. The DNA for the CDR3 is TGTGCCAGCAGCTTGTTGGGAGGGGAGACCCAGTACTTC. The chain uses TRBV5-6 and TRBJ2-5, with TRBD2 matching 7 bases. V lost 1 base, J lost 5 bases, and 2 bases stayed unmatched. The CDR3 is made up of 13 amino acids. Germline CDR1 and CDR2: SGHDT and YYEEEE.

CDR3 amino acids: CASSLRQGGSYEQYF. For the CDR3, the DNA is TGTGCCAGCAGCTTGCGGCAGGGAGGCTCCTACGAGCAGTACTTC. This chain joins TRBV5-4 and TRBJ2-7, with D possibly TRBD2 on 6 matching bases. CDR1 and CDR2 (germline): SGHNT, YYREEE (reference sequence). The CDR3 has 15 amino acids. Trimming pared 1 base from V and 0 bases from J, leaving 11 bases between.

The V call is TRBV19, the J call TRBJ1-5; tentative D call: TRBD1 (6 bases). The CDR3 consists of 14 residues. V was cut by 7 bases and J by 0 bases, with 10 bases left in between. Germline lookup yields CDR1 LNHDA and CDR2 SQIVND (reference sequence). CDR3 sequence: CASMGAASNQPQHF. The CDR3, as DNA: TGTGCCAGTATGGGGGCGGCTAGCAATCAGCCCCAGCATTTT. Full variable domain (remainder filled in from reference TRBV19 and TRBJ1-5): DGGITQSPKYLFRKEGQNVTLSCEQNLNHDAMYWYRQDPGQGLRLIYYSQIVNDFQKGDIAEGYSVSREKKESFPLTVTSAQKNPTAFYLCASMGAASNQPQHFGDGTRLSIL.

The genes are TRBV18 and TRBJ2-3; D gene ambiguous. V shed 3 bases and J shed 6 bases, with 10 bases lying between them. The CDR3 contains 13 residues. The germline V gene encodes CDR1 KGHSH and CDR2 LQKENI. CDR3 loop: CASSPLVRDTQYF. DNA of the CDR3: TGTGCCAGCTCACCCCTGGTTCGGGATACGCAGTATTTT.

The CDR3 is CASREGAKNTF. The CDR3 nucleotides are TGTGCCAGCAGGGAGGGGGCGAAGAACACCTTC. The chain recombines TRBV11-2 with TRBJ1-2, with TRBD1 identical over 7 bases. V dropped 6 bases and J dropped 12; count of bases not matched to a gene: 7. Germline CDR1 is SGHAT and CDR2 is FQNNGV. The CDR3 runs 11 residues.

The chain has TRBV25-1 and TRBJ1-1; 10 bases agree with TRBD1. This CDR3 region has 14 residues. V was pared by 8 bases and J by 3 bases, with 6 bases of the junction left unmatched. The germline gives CDR1 MGHDK, CDR2 SYGVNS. CDR3 sequence: CASGKTGGYTEAFF. In DNA, the CDR3 is TGTGCCAGCGGGAAGACAGGGGGCTACACTGAAGCTTTCTTT.

The gene calls are TRBV7-2 and TRBJ2-5; D may be TRBD1 (5 bases). In germline, CDR1 is SGHTA, CDR2 FQGNSA. V was shortened by 8 bases and J by 5 bases, with 21 bases between the two germline ends. The CDR3 has 15 residues. CDR3 in DNA: TGTGCCAGCCGCCCTTCAGGGCCCCGCCAGGAGACCCAGTACTTC. It codes for CASRPSGPRQETQYF.

This clone appeared once. CDR3 sequence (DNA): TGCGCCAGCAGGGATCCAGGGGGCGATGGCTACACCTTC. It is translated as CASRDPGGDGYTF. The rearrangement uses TRBV4-1 and TRBJ1-2; 8 nucleotides align to TRBD1. Germline V CDR1 and CDR2: MGHRA, YSYEKL. V lost 6 bases, J lost 6 bases, and 6 bases stayed unmatched. The CDR3 has 13 amino acids.

The V gene is TRBV6-5, the J gene TRBJ1-1, with a possible D match to TRBD1 (6 bases). This CDR3 is built from 15 residues. V was shortened by 4 bases and J by 0 bases, with 12 bases between the two germline ends. The germline CDR1 and CDR2 sequences are MNHEY and SVGAGI. CDR3 coding DNA: TGTGCCAGCAGTTTAATACAGGGCCTGAACACTGAAGCTTTCTTT. Translation gives CASSLIQGLNTEAFF.

This clone showed up just a few times. DNA for the CDR3: TGTGCCAGCAGCCGGGACAGGGTTGACGAGCAGTACTTC. This codes for CASSRDRVDEQYF. The V and J genes are TRBV14 and TRBJ2-7; the match to TRBD1 covers 9 bases. This CDR3 is built from 13 residues. Losses at the gene ends were 4 bases for V and 5 bases for J; bases not matched to a gene: 3. Germline V gene lookup returns CDR1 SGHDN and CDR2 FVKESK.

The genes are TRBV19 and TRBJ2-2; 12 bases agree with TRBD2. CDR3 size: 16 residues. Germline CDR1 LNHDA, CDR2 SQIVND (reference sequence). The trim removed 5 bases at V and 4 bases at J, leaving 5 bases unmatched. CDR3 loop: CASSLTSGGSTGELFF. CDR3 nucleotide sequence: TGTGCCAGTAGTCTAACTAGCGGGGGGAGCACCGGGGAGCTGTTTTTT.

J is TRBJ1-2 and V is TRBV9; the match to TRBD1 covers 9 bases. This CDR3 is 15 amino acids long. The V gene's germline CDR1 is SGDLS and CDR2 YYNGEE. The V and J ends lost 4 bases and 4 bases, in that order; junction bases with no gene match: 8. The CDR3 DNA sequence: TGTGCCAGCAGCCCGCGCGGGACAGGGAGCTATGGCTACACCTTC. It specifies CASSPRGTGSYGYTF.